This passage covers 2 T cell receptor beta chains from one sample sequenced in a study of blood T cell repertoires in COVID-19. Produced via immunoSEQ multiplex PCR; TCRdb's table is partial and in-frame only. Altogether about 94,000 clones are present, about four fifths being singletons, with the ten largest covering around 5.8%. Sequencing used peripheral blood. All receptors come from a man in his 60s with acute or convalescent COVID-19.

With respect to this clone: The sample has other DNA sequences that encode this CDR3 too. In DNA form, the CDR3 reads TGTGCCAGCAGCGTAGGGTCCCAGGGCTACGAGCAGTACTTC. It specifies CASSVGSQGYEQYF. The chain links TRBV9 to TRBJ2-7, with D perhaps TRBD1 (5 bases). V lost 0 bases and J lost 3, with 10 bases in between. This CDR3 is built from 14 residues. The germline gives CDR1 SGDLS, CDR2 YYNGEE. The whole variable domain, filled in from reference TRBV9 and TRBJ2-7, reads DSGVTQTPKHLITATGQRVTLRCSPRSGDLSVYWYQQSLDQGLQFLIQYYNGEERAKGNILERFSAQQFPDLHSELNLSSLELGDSALYFCASSVGSQGYEQYFGPGTRLTVT.

This clone turned up a few times. The rearrangement links TRBV6-5 to TRBJ2-3; weak D call: TRBD1 (5 bases). The CDR3 is 15 amino acids. V shed 3 bases and J shed 2 bases, with 12 bases lying between them. Germline CDR1 MNHEY, CDR2 SVGAGI. The CDR3 region is CASSYVGATTDTQYF. The DNA for the CDR3 is TGTGCCAGCAGTTATGTAGGGGCCACCACAGATACGCAGTATTTT.